Described below is a single T cell receptor (beta chain) sequence and its context. The data originate from a study of blood T cell repertoires in COVID-19. Overall study context: Material from acute and convalescent COVID-19 was sourced from the United States, Italy and Spain.

Between the trimmed V and J ends, which lost 4 bases and 0 bases, there was a span of 7 bases. The CDR3 covers 14 residues. Germline V gene lookup returns CDR1 MNHEY and CDR2 SMNVEV (reference sequence). The data were produced by immunoSEQ multiplex PCR, yet TCRdb's version contains in-frame clones alone and is incomplete. Of under 300,000 clones listed, 83% are singletons. The chain employs TRBV27 and TRBJ1-3; D is unresolved. The sequence was obtained from a woman in her fifties or sixties who had recovered from COVID-19. Specimen: peripheral blood. CDR3 sequence: CASSSRSSGNTIYF. CDR3 nucleotide sequence: TGTGCCAGCAGTTCCCGGTCCTCTGGAAACACCATATATTTT.